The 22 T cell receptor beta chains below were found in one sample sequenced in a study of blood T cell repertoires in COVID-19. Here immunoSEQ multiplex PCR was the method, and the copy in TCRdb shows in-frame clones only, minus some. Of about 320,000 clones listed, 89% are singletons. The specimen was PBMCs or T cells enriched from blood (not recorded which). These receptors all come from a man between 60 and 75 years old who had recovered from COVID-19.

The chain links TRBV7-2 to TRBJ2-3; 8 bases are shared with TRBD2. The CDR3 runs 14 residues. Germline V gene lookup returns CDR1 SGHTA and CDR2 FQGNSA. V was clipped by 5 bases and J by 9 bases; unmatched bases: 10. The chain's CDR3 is CASSPDVGGRTQYF. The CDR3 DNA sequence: TGTGCCAGCAGCCCAGACGTTGGCGGGAGGACGCAGTATTTT.

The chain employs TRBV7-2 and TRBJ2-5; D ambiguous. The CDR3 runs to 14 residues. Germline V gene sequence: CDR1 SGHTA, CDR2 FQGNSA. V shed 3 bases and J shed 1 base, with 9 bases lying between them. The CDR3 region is CASSFQVGQETQYF. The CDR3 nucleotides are TGTGCCAGCAGCTTCCAGGTGGGCCAAGAGACCCAGTACTTC.

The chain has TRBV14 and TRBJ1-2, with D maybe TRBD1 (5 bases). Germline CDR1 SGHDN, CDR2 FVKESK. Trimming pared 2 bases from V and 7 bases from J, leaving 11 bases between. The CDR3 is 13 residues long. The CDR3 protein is CASSQSGRGGYTF. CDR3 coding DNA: TGTGCCAGCAGCCAATCAGGAAGGGGTGGCTACACCTTC.

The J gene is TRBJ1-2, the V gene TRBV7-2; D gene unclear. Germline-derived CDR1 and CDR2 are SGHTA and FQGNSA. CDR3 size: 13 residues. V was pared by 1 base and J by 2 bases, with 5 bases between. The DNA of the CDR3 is TGTGCCAGCAGCTTAGGGCAGAACTATGGCTACACCTTC. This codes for CASSLGQNYGYTF.

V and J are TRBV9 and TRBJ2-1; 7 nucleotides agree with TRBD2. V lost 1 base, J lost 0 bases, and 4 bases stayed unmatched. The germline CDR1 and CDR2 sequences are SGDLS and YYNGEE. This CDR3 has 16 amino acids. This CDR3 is CASSVPPSGSYNEQFF. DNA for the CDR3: TGTGCCAGCAGCGTACCTCCTAGCGGCTCCTACAATGAGCAGTTCTTC.

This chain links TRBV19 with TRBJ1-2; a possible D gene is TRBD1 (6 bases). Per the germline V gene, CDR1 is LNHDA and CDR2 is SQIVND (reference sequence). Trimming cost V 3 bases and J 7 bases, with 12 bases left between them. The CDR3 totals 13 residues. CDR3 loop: CASSIGGGGGYTF. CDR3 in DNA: TGTGCCAGTAGTATTGGCGGGGGCGGTGGCTACACCTTC.

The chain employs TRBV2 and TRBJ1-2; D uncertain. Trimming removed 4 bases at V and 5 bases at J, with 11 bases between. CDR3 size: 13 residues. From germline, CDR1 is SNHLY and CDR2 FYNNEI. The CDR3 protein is CASSAGVSYGYTF. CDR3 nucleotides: TGTGCCAGCAGTGCCGGAGTGAGTTATGGCTACACCTTC.

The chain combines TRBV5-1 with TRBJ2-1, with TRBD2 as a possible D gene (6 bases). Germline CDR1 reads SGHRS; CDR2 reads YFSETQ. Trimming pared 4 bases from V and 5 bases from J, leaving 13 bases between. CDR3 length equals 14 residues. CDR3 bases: TGCGCCAGCAGCCCCCCGGGACTGGACAATGAGCAGTTCTTC. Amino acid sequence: CASSPPGLDNEQFF.

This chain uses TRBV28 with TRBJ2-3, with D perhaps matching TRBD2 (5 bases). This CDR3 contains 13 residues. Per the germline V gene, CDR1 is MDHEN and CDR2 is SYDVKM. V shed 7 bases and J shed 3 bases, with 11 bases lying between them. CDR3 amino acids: CASIQSGTDTQYF. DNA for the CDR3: TGTGCCAGCATCCAAAGCGGTACAGATACGCAGTATTTT.

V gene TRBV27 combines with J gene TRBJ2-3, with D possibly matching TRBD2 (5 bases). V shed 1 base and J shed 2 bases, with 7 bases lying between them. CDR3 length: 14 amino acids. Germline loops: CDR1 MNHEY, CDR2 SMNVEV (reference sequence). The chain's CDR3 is CASSLYGVTDTQYF. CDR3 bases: TGTGCCAGCAGTTTATACGGGGTCACAGATACGCAGTATTTT.

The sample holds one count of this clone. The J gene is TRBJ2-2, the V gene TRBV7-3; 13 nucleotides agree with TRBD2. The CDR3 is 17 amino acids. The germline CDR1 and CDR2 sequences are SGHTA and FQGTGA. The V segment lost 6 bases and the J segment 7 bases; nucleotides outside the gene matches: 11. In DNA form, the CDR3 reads TGTGCCAGCAGTCGAACCGGGACTAGCGGGACCCACGGGGAGCTGTTTTTT. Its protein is CASSRTGTSGTHGELFF.

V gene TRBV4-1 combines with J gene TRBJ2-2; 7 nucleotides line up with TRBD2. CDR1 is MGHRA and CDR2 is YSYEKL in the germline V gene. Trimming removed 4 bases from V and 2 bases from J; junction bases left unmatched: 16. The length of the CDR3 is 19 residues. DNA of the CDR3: TGCGCCAGCAGCCTCCCAGGTCGGGCTAGCGGAGACAACACCGGGGAGCTGTTTTTT. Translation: CASSLPGRASGDNTGELFF.

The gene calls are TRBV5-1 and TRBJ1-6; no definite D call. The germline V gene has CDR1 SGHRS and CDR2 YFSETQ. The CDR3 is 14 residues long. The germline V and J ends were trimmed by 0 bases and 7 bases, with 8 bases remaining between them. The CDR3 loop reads CASSLVQENSPLHF. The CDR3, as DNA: TGCGCCAGCAGCTTGGTTCAGGAAAATTCACCCCTCCACTTT.

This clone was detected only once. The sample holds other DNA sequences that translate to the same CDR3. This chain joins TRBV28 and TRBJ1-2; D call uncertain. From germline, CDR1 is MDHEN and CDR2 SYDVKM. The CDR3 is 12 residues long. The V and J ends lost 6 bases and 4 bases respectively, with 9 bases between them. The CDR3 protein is CASRPGGYGYTF. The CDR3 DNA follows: TGTGCCAGCAGACCAGGTGGCTATGGCTACACCTTC.

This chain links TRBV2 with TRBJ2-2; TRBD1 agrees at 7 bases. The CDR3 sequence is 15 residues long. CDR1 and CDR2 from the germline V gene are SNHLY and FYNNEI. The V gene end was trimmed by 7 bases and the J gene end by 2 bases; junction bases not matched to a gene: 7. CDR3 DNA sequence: TGTGCCAGCACCCCGGGACAGAGAAACACCGGGGAGCTGTTTTTT. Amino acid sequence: CASTPGQRNTGELFF.

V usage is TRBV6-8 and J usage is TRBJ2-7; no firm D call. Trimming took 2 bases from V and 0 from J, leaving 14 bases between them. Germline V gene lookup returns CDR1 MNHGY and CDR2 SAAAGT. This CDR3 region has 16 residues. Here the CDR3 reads CASSYDNTVRSYEQYF. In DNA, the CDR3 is TGTGCCAGCAGTTACGATAACACAGTTCGCTCCTACGAGCAGTACTTC.

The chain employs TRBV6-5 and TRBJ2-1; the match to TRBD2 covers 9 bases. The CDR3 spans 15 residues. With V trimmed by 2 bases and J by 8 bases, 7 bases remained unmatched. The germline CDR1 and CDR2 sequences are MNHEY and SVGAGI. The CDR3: CASSYRGTSRDEQFF. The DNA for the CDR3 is TGTGCCAGCAGTTACCGCGGGACTAGCCGTGATGAGCAGTTCTTC.

The CDR3, as DNA: TGTGCCAGCTCACCTTCCGGACTAGATAACAATGAGCAGTTCTTC. Protein product: CASSPSGLDNNEQFF. V and J are TRBV18 and TRBJ2-1, with 7 bases that match TRBD2. Trimming removed 3 bases from V and 5 bases from J; junction bases left unmatched: 7. The CDR3 covers 15 residues. Germline CDR1 reads KGHSH; CDR2 reads LQKENI.

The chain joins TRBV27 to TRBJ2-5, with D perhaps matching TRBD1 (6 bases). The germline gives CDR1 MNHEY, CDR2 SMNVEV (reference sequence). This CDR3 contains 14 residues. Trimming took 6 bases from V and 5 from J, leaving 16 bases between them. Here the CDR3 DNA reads TGTGCCAGCAGGGTAGTGGGGGCAGGGGAGACCCAGTACTTC. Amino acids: CASRVVGAGETQYF.

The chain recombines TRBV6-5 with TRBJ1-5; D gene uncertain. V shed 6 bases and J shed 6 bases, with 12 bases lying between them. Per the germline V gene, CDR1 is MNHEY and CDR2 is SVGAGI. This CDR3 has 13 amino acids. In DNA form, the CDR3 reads TGTGCCAGCAGCCCCGGGGTTGTTCAGCCCCAGCATTTT. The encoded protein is CASSPGVVQPQHF.

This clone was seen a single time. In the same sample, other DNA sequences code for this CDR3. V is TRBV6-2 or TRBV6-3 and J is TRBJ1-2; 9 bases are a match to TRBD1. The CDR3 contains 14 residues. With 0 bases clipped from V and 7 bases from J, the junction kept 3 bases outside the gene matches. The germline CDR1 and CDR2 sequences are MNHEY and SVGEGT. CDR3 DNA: TGTGCCAGCAGTTACTCGGGACAGGGCGGTGGCTACACCTTC. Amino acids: CASSYSGQGGGYTF.

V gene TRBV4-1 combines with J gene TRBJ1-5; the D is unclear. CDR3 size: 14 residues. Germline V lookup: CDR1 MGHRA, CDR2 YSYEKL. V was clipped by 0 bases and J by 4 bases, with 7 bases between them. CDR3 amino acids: CASSQDGRNQPQHF. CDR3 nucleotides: TGCGCCAGCAGCCAAGATGGCCGTAATCAGCCCCAGCATTTT.